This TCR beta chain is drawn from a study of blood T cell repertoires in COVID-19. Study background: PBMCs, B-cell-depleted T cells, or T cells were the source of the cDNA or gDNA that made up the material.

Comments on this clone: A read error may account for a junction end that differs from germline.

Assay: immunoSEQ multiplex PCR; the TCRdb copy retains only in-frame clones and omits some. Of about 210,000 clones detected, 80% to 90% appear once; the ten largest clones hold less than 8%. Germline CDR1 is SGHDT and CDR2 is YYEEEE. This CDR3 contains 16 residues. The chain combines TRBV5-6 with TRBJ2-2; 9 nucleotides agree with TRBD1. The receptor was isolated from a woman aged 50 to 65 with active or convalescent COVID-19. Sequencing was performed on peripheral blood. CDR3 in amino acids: CASSLAGTGNAGELFF. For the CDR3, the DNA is TGTGCCAGCAGCTTGGCTGGGACAGGGAACGCCGGGGAGCTGTTTTTT. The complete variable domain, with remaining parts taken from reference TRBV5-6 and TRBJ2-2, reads DAGVTQSPTHLIKTRGQQVTLRCSPKSGHDTVSWYQQALGQGPQFIFQYYEEEERQRGNFPDRFSGHQFPNYSSELNVNALLLGDSALYLCASSLAGTGNAGELFFGEGSRLTVL.